These 20 T cell receptor beta chains were all obtained from the same sample, sequenced in a study of B cell selection in AIRE deficiency (dated by TCRdb to between 2018 and 2021). Libraries were built with the immunoSEQ multiplex PCR assay. TCRdb holds this immuneACCESS table with in-frame rearrangements only. Some clones are missing; in checked studies, unresolved V genes explain under half, and the rest has no known cause. In all, the sample holds roughly 23,000 clones, and roughly 96% of those were seen once. 0.15% to 0.2% of the sample is taken by the ten largest. CD4+CD127+ cells were sorted as the conventional CD4 T cell population. Sequencing was performed on CD4+CD127+ conventional T cells sorted from PBMCs. The origin of the receptors is a human donor in good health.

The V gene is TRBV11-2, the J gene TRBJ1-2, with D hard to call. The CDR3 spans 13 residues. Germline CDR1 and CDR2: SGHAT and FQNNGV. The V end was cut by 0 bases, the J end by 2 bases, with 4 bases between. CDR3 loop: CASSLDTNYGYTF. The DNA of the CDR3 is TGTGCCAGCAGCTTAGATACCAACTATGGCTACACCTTC.

The genes are TRBV9 and TRBJ2-5, with 8 bases identical to TRBD1. The V segment lost 2 bases and the J segment 2 bases; nucleotides outside the gene matches: 2. This CDR3 is 14 amino acids long. Per germline, CDR1 SGDLS and CDR2 YYNGEE. The CDR3 loop reads CASSVRGLQETQYF. In DNA form, the CDR3 reads TGTGCCAGCAGCGTCAGGGGGCTTCAAGAGACCCAGTACTTC. The full variable domain, completed using reference TRBV9 and TRBJ2-5, is DSGVTQTPKHLITATGQRVTLRCSPRSGDLSVYWYQQSLDQGLQFLIQYYNGEERAKGNILERFSAQQFPDLHSELNLSSLELGDSALYFCASSVRGLQETQYFGPGTRLLVL.

The V and J genes are TRBV4-3 and TRBJ2-3; 10 nucleotides match TRBD2. The CDR3 has 17 residues. Germline values: CDR1 LGHNA, CDR2 YSLEER. With V trimmed by 0 bases and J by 5 bases, 8 bases remained unmatched. CDR3 sequence (DNA): TGCGCCAGCAGCCAAGATGCAGCGGGGGGGCCGGGAGATACGCAGTATTTT. Translating gives CASSQDAAGGPGDTQYF.

The chain uses TRBV10-2 and TRBJ1-4; D gene uncertain. V gave up 6 bases and J gave up 9 bases, with 20 bases separating them. The germline gives CDR1 WSHSY, CDR2 SAAADI. The CDR3 is made up of 15 amino acids. CDR3 residues: CASRDPDPGPKKLFF. The DNA of the CDR3 is TGCGCCAGCAGAGACCCAGACCCGGGCCCCAAAAAACTGTTTTTT.

The CDR3 nucleotides read TGTGCCAGCAGCTATAGGACAGCCTCCTACGAGCAGTACTTC. Amino acid sequence: CASSYRTASYEQYF. The gene calls are TRBV7-2 and TRBJ2-7; D may be TRBD1 (6 bases). Looked up from germline, CDR1 is SGHTA and CDR2 is FQGNSA. V lost 4 bases, J lost 0 bases, and 10 bases lay in between. The CDR3 has 14 residues.

The CDR3 region is CASSQDHGQEAFF. The CDR3 nucleotides read TGTGCCAGCAGCCAAGATCACGGTCAAGAAGCTTTCTTT. J is TRBJ1-1 and V is TRBV14; D call uncertain. Looked up from germline, CDR1 is SGHDN and CDR2 is FVKESK. V lost 0 bases to trimming and J lost 8 bases, with 10 bases between them. The CDR3 is 13 residues long. The complete variable domain, with remaining parts taken from reference TRBV14 and TRBJ1-1, reads EAGVTQFPSHSVIEKGQTVTLRCDPISGHDNLYWYRRVMGKEIKFLLHFVKESKQDESGMPNNRFLAERTGGTYSTLKVQPAELEDSGVYFCASSQDHGQEAFFGQGTRLTVV.

The chain couples TRBV13 to TRBJ1-3; D remains unclear. The CDR3 consists of 14 residues. Germline assignment: CDR1 PRHDT and CDR2 FYEKMQ (reference sequence). V lost 1 base and J lost 0, with 4 bases in between. CDR3 DNA: TGTGCCAGCAGCTTAGTCAGCTCTGGAAACACCATATATTTT. Amino acids: CASSLVSSGNTIYF.

CDR3 amino acids: CASSFSSDGYTF. In nucleotides, the CDR3 is TGTGCCAGCAGCTTTAGTTCTGATGGCTACACCTTC. The chain couples TRBV7-9 to TRBJ1-2; no clear D gene. Germline CDR1 SEHNR, CDR2 FQNEAQ (reference sequence). This CDR3 is 12 amino acids long. The V end was cut by 3 bases, the J end by 6 bases, with 8 bases between.

The genes are TRBV18 and TRBJ2-3; 12 bases fit TRBD2. Looked up from germline, CDR1 is KGHSH and CDR2 is LQKENI. The CDR3 sequence is 17 residues long. V gave up 5 bases and J gave up 0 bases; unmatched junction bases: 6. The chain's CDR3 is CASSSLAGGTSTDTQYF. The CDR3 region has the DNA TGTGCCAGCTCATCCCTAGCGGGGGGGACTAGCACAGATACGCAGTATTTT.

This clone was observed a single time. This rearrangement joins TRBV11-2 to TRBJ2-3, with TRBD2 identical over 10 bases. The V and J ends lost 1 base and 2 bases, in that order; junction bases with no gene match: 6. The CDR3 is 17 amino acids. Germline V gene lookup returns CDR1 SGHAT and CDR2 FQNNGV. CDR3 in DNA: TGTGCCAGCAGCTTAGGGGTAGCGGGGGGTTTCACAGATACGCAGTATTTT. It translates to CASSLGVAGGFTDTQYF.

This clone was seen a handful of times. The genes are TRBV19 and TRBJ1-5; no definite D call. V lost 0 bases, J lost 5 bases, and 2 bases lay in between. Germline values: CDR1 LNHDA, CDR2 SQIVND (reference sequence). The CDR3 consists of 12 residues. The CDR3 protein is CASSIDDQPQHF. CDR3 nucleotide sequence: TGTGCCAGTAGTATAGACGATCAGCCCCAGCATTTT.

V is TRBV10-1 and J is TRBJ2-7; no definite D call. The germline CDR1 and CDR2 sequences are WNHNN and SYGVQD (reference sequence). This CDR3 is 13 amino acids long. Trimming took off 3 bases at V and 0 bases at J, with 6 bases between the two ends. CDR3: CASSDDGSYEQYF. The CDR3 DNA sequence: TGCGCCAGCAGTGACGACGGCTCCTACGAGCAGTACTTC.

The chain is built from TRBV19 and TRBJ2-7; D remains ambiguous. The CDR3 length is 13 residues. Germline assignment: CDR1 LNHDA and CDR2 SQIVND (reference sequence). V lost 3 bases, J lost 6 bases, and 12 bases lay in between. CDR3 loop: CASSISWKGEQYF. CDR3 bases: TGTGCCAGTAGTATTTCGTGGAAAGGCGAGCAGTACTTC.

The genes are TRBV30 and TRBJ2-5, with 7 bases that match TRBD2. Germline CDR1 and CDR2: GTSNPN and SVGIG (reference sequence). The CDR3 has 13 residues. With V trimmed by 2 bases and J by 1 base, 1 base remained unmatched. This chain's CDR3 is CAWSRGVQETQYF. The CDR3 DNA sequence: TGTGCCTGGAGTCGGGGGGTCCAAGAGACCCAGTACTTC.

The chain is built from TRBV25-1 and TRBJ1-4, with 9 bases matching TRBD1. V was clipped by 8 bases and J by 5 bases; unmatched bases: 12. The CDR3 has 16 amino acids. Per germline, CDR1 MGHDK and CDR2 SYGVNS. The CDR3 bases are TGTGCCAGCGGCGCCGGGACAGGGTTTCGGAATGAAAAACTGTTTTTT. Its protein is CASGAGTGFRNEKLFF.

This chain uses TRBV30 with TRBJ2-6, with D unresolved. Germline V CDR1 and CDR2: GTSNPN, SVGIG (reference sequence). Trimming took 3 bases from V and 2 from J, leaving 2 bases between them. The CDR3 length is 12 residues. As DNA, the CDR3 is TGTGCCTGGAGGGCTGGGGCCAACGTCCTGACTTTC. As protein: CAWRAGANVLTF.

The chain recombines TRBV19 with TRBJ2-2, with D perhaps matching TRBD2 (5 bases). Looked up from germline, CDR1 is LNHDA and CDR2 is SQIVND (reference sequence). The V and J ends lost 7 bases and 5 bases respectively, with 17 bases between them. This CDR3 is 15 amino acids long. Written as DNA, the CDR3 is TGTGCCAGTAATACTCAGGAGGCGAGGACCGGGGAGCTGTTTTTT. Translating gives CASNTQEARTGELFF.

The chain links TRBV7-7 to TRBJ2-3, with TRBD2 matching 16 bases. The V gene's germline CDR1 is SSHAT and CDR2 FNYEAQ (reference sequence). With 5 bases clipped from V and 0 bases from J, the junction kept 8 bases outside the gene matches. The CDR3 runs to 19 residues. In DNA, the CDR3 is TGTGCCAGCAGCCCCGGGACTAGCGGGGGGGCTAGGAGCACAGATACGCAGTATTTT. This codes for CASSPGTSGGARSTDTQYF.

This sequence joins TRBV28 and TRBJ2-2, with D possibly matching TRBD2 (6 bases). CDR1 and CDR2 (germline): MDHEN, SYDVKM. The CDR3 runs to 18 residues. Trimming pared 6 bases from V and 2 bases from J, leaving 22 bases between. The DNA for the CDR3 is TGTGCCAGCAGGAACGACCTTCGCGGGGCTACCAACACCGGGGAGCTGTTTTTT. Encoded protein: CASRNDLRGATNTGELFF. The whole variable domain, remainder taken from reference TRBV28 and TRBJ2-2, is DVKVTQSSRYLVKRTGEKVFLECVQDMDHENMFWYRQDPGLGLRLIYFSYDVKMKEKGDIPEGYSVSREKKERFSLILESASTNQTSMYLCASRNDLRGATNTGELFFGEGSRLTVL.

The chain links TRBV7-9 to TRBJ2-7; D is possibly TRBD1 (6 bases). This CDR3 comprises 15 residues. Per germline, CDR1 SEHNR and CDR2 FQNEAQ (reference sequence). V was clipped by 4 bases and J by 5 bases, with 18 bases between them. In nucleotides, the CDR3 is TGTGCCAGCAGCTCTCTCGAGACAGGTGAAAACGAGCAGTACTTC. It codes for CASSSLETGENEQYF. Full variable domain (missing parts from reference TRBV7-9 and TRBJ2-7): DTGVSQNPRHKITKRGQNVTFRCDPISEHNRLYWYRQTLGQGPEFLTYFQNEAQLEKSRLLSDRFSAERPKGSFSTLEIQRTEQGDSAMYLCASSSLETGENEQYFGPGTRLTVT.